The entry below gives a single TCR beta chain sequence along with its context. This specimen belongs to a study of blood T cells in healthy people across ages. A J-beta primer mix and a sample-barcoded 5' primer were used in a second PCR of about 7 to 12 cycles. TCRdb ran MiXCR on the 5' RACE reads and lists one entry per CDR3 protein. The data show roughly 800,000 distinct CDR3 sequences, roughly 25% seen once. Looked up from germline, CDR1 is DFQATT and CDR2 is SNEGSKA (reference sequence). The CDR3 sequence is 12 residues long. The germline V and J ends were trimmed by 5 bases and 6 bases, with 10 bases remaining between them. The sample was also linked to a second study, of T cells of mothers and their children.

The specimen sequenced was blood. The sequence came from a boy aged 10-17 years in good health. The chain is built from TRBV20-1 and TRBJ1-4, with no clear D. CDR3 region: CSAPRLDEKLFF. CDR3 nucleotides: TGCAGTGCTCCGAGACTAGATGAAAAACTGTTTTTT.